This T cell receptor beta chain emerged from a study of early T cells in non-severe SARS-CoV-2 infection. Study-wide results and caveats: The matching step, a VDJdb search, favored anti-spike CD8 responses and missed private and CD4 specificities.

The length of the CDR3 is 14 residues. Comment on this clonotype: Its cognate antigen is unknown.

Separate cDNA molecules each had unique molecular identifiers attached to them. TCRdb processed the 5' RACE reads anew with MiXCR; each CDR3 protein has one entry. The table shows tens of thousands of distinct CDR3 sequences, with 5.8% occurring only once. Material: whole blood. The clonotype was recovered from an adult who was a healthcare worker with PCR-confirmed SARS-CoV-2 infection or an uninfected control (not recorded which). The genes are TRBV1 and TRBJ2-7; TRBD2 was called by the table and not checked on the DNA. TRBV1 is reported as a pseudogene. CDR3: CTSREVEFSYEQYF. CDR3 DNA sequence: TGCACCAGCAGGGAGGTCGAGTTCTCCTACGAGCAGTACTTC.